This paragraph covers one T cell receptor beta chain sequence. This sample is part of a study of blood T cell repertoires in COVID-19. Background on the study: The origin of the acute and convalescent COVID-19 samples was the United States, Italy and Spain. PBMCs, B-cell-depleted T cells, or T cells were the source of the cDNA or gDNA that made up the material.

In the authors' workflow: Reference gene primer amplification gave estimated nucleated cell counts. Repertoires were generated with immunoSEQ multiplex PCR, while TCRdb's copy carries only in-frame clones and drops some. V and J calls and clone size come straight from that table; D and trimming were deduced from the DNA. The sample lists about 73,000 clones, about 88% occurring once. Germline assignment: CDR1 GTSNPN and CDR2 SVGIG (reference sequence). V lost 2 bases, J lost 4 bases, and 12 bases lay in between. CDR3 length: 14 residues. The source material was peripheral blood. The chain combines TRBV30 with TRBJ1-5, with a tentative D call TRBD1 (6 bases). The TCR sequence derives from a man at least 80 years old with acute or convalescent COVID-19. In nucleotides, the CDR3 is TGTGCCTGGAGTCCAGGGGAAGCGAATCAGCCCCAGCATTTT. It encodes CAWSPGEANQPQHF.